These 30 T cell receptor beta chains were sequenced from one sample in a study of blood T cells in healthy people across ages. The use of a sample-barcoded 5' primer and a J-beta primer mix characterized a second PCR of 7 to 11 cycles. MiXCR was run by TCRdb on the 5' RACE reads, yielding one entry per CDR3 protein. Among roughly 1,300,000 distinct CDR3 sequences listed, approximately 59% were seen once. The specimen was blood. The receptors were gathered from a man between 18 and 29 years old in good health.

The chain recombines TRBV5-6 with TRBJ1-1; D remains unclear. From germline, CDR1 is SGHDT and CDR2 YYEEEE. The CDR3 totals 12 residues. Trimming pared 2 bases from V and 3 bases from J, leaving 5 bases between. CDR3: CASSFSDTEAFF. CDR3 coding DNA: TGTGCCAGCAGCTTTTCGGACACTGAAGCTTTCTTT. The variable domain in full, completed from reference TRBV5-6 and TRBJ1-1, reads DAGVTQSPTHLIKTRGQQVTLRCSPKSGHDTVSWYQQALGQGPQFIFQYYEEEERQRGNFPDRFSGHQFPNYSSELNVNALLLGDSALYLCASSFSDTEAFFGQGTRLTVV.

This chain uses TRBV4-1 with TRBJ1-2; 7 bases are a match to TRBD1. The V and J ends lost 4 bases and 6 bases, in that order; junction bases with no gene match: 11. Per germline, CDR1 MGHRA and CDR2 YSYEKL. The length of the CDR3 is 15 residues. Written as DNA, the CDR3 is TGCGCCAGCAGCCCAGAGCCGGGACAGATCGATGGCTACACCTTC. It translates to CASSPEPGQIDGYTF.

Written as DNA, the CDR3 is TGTGCTAGTGGTTTGGTACTACAGGGGGCGATCAATGAGCAGTTCTTC. This encodes CASGLVLQGAINEQFF. The chain employs TRBV12-5 and TRBJ2-1; 9 nucleotides agree with TRBD1. Germline CDR1 and CDR2: LGHNT and FRNRAP. J lost 6 bases, V lost 0 bases, and 6 bases had no gene match. CDR3 size: 16 residues.

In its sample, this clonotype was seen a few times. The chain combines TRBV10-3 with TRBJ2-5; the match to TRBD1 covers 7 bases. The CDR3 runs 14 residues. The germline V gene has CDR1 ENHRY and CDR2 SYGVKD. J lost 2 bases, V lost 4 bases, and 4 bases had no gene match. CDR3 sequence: CAISGGQQQETQYF. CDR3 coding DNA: TGTGCCATCAGTGGGGGACAGCAACAAGAGACCCAGTACTTC.

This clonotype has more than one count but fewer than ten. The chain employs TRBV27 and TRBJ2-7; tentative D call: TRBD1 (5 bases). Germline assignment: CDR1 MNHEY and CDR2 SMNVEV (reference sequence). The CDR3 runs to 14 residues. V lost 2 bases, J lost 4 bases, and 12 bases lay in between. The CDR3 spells CASSLSRKGYEQYF. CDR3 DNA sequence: TGTGCCAGCAGTTTAAGCCGGAAGGGGTACGAGCAGTACTTC.

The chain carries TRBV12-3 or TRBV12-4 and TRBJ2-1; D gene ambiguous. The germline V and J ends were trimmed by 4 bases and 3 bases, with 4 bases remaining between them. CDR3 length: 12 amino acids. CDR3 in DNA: TGTGCCAGCAGTTCTTACTACAATGAGCAGTTCTTC. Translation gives CASSSYYNEQFF.

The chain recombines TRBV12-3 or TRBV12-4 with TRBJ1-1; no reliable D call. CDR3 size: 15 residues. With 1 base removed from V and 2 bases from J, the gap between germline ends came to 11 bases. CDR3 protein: CASSLGENHNTEAFF. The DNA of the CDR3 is TGTGCCAGCAGTTTAGGAGAGAACCATAACACTGAAGCTTTCTTT.

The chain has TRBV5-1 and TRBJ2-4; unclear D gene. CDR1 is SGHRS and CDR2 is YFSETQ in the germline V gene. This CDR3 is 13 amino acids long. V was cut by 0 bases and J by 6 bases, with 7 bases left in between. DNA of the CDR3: TGCGCCAGCAGCTTGGTAGGCAGAAACATTCAGTACTTC. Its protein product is CASSLVGRNIQYF.

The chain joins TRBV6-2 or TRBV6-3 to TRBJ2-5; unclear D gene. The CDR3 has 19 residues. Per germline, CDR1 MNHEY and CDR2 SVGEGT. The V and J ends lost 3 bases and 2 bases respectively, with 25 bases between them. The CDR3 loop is CASSYLFPNSPSKQETQYF. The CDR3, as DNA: TGTGCCAGCAGTTATCTATTTCCCAATTCCCCCAGCAAGCAAGAGACCCAGTACTTC.

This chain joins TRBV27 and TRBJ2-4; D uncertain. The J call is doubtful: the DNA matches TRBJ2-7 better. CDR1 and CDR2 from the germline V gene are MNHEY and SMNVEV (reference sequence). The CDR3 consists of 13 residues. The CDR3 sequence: CASSFGTDYEQYF. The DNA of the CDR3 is TGTGCCAGCAGTTTCGGAACCGACTACGAGCAGTACTTC.

Written as DNA, the CDR3 is TGCGCCAGCAGCTTGTCGGGACCGCTCTACGAGCAGTACTTC. Translation: CASSLSGPLYEQYF. The V and J genes are TRBV5-1 and TRBJ2-7; the D call may be TRBD1 or TRBD2 (5 bases each). V dropped 1 base and J dropped 3 bases, with 11 bases sitting between them. In germline, CDR1 is SGHRS, CDR2 YFSETQ. The CDR3 is made up of 14 amino acids.

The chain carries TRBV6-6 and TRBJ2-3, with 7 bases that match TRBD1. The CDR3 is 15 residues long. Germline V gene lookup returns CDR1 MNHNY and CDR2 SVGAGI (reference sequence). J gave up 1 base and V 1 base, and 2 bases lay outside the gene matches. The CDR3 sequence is CASSYFDRGTDTQYF. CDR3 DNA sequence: TGTGCCAGCAGTTACTTCGACAGGGGCACAGATACGCAGTATTTT.

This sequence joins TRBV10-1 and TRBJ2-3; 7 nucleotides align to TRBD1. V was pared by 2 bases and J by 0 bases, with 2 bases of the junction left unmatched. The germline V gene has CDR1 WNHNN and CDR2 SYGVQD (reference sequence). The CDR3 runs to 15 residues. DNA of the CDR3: TGCGCCAGCAGTGAGCCGGGACAGAGCACAGATACGCAGTATTTT. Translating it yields CASSEPGQSTDTQYF.

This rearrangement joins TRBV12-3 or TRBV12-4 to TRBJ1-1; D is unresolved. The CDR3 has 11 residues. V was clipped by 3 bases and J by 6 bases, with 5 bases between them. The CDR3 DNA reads TGTGCCAGCAGTTTTCCCGCTGAAGCTTTCTTT. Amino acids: CASSFPAEAFF.

The CDR3 DNA follows: TGTGCCAGCAGAGAGGGCAGGGCTCAAGAGACCCAGTACTTC. It translates to CASREGRAQETQYF. The chain joins TRBV12-3 or TRBV12-4 to TRBJ2-5; D assignment may be TRBD1 or TRBD2 (5 bases each). CDR3 length: 14 amino acids. V gave up 6 bases and J gave up 2 bases, with 13 bases separating them.

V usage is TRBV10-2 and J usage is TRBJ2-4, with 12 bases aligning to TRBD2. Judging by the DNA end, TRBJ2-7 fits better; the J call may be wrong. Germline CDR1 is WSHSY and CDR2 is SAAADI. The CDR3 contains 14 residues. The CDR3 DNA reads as TGCGCCAGCAGTTGGACTAGCGGGAACAACGAGCAGTACTTC. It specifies CASSWTSGNNEQYF.

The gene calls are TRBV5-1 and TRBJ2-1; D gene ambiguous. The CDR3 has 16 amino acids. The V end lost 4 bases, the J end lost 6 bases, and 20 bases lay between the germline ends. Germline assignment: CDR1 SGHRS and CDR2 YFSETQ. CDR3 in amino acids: CASSPLPDRPPNEQFF. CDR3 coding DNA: TGCGCCAGCAGCCCATTGCCGGACCGCCCTCCCAATGAGCAGTTCTTC.

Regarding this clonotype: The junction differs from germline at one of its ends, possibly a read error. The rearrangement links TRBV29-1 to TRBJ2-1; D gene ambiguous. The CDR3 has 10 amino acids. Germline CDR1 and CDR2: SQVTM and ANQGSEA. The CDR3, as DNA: TGCAGCGTTAAAGACAATGAGCAGTTCTTC. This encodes CSVKDNEQFF.

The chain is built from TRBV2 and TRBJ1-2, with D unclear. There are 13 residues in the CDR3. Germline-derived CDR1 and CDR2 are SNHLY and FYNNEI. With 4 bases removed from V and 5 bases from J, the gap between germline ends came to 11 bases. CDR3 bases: TGTGCCAGCAGTGGTGACCTGACGTATGGCTACACCTTC. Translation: CASSGDLTYGYTF.

DNA for the CDR3: TGTGCCAGCAGCGCCACTAGCGGGGGCCCCCATCCGATGTATTTT. It encodes CASSATSGGPHPMYF. The chain links TRBV5-8 to TRBJ2-3; TRBD2 matches 11 bases. The ends lost 4 bases at V and 14 bases at J; junction bases unmatched: 15. This CDR3 region has 15 residues. The germline CDR1 and CDR2 sequences are SGHTS and YDEGEE.

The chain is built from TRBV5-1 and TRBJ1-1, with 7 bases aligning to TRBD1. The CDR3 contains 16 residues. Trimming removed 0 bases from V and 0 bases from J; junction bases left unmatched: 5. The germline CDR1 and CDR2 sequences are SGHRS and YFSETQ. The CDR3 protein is CASSLGDSWMNTEAFF. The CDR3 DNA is TGCGCCAGCAGCTTGGGGGACAGCTGGATGAACACTGAAGCTTTCTTT. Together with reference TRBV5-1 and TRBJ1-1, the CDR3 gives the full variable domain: KAGVTQTPRYLIKTRGQQVTLSCSPISGHRSVSWYQQTPGQGLQFLFEYFSETQRNKGNFPGRFSGRQFSNSRSEMNVSTLELGDSALYLCASSLGDSWMNTEAFFGQGTRLTVV.

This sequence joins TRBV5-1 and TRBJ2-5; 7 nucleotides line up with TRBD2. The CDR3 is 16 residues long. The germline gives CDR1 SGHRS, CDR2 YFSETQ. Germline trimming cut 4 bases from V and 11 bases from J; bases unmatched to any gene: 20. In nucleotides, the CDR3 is TGCGCCAGCAGCCCCGCCCTTGCGGGAGAGGTGAATGAGCAGTACTTC. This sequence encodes CASSPALAGEVNEQYF.

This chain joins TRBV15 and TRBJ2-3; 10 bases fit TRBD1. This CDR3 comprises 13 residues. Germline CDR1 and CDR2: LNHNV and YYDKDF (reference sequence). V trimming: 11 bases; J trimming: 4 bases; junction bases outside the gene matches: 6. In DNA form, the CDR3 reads TGTGCCGTCCGGGACAGGGGTTCAGATACGCAGTATTTT. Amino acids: CAVRDRGSDTQYF.

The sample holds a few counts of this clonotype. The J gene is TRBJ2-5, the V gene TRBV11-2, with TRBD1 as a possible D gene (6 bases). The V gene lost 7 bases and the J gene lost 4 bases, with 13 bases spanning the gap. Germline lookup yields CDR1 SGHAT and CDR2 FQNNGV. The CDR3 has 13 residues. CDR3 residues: CASNYAGVETQYF. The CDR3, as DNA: TGTGCCAGCAATTACGCAGGGGTAGAGACCCAGTACTTC.

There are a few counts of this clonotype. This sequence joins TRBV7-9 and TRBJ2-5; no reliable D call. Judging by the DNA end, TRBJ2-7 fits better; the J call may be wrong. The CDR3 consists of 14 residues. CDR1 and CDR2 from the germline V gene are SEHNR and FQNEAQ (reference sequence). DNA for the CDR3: TGTGCCAGCAGCTATCGGCAGAACTCCTACGAGCAGTACTTC. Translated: CASSYRQNSYEQYF.

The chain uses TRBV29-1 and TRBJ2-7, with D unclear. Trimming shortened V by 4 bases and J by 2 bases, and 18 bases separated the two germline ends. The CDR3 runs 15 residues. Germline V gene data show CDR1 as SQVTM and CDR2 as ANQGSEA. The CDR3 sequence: CSVVSGGEGPYEQYF. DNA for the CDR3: TGCAGCGTTGTGAGTGGCGGAGAAGGCCCCTACGAGCAGTACTTC.

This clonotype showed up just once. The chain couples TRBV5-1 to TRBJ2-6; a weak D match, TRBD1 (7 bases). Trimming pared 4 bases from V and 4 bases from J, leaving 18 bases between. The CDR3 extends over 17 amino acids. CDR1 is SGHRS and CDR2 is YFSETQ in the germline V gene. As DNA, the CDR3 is TGCGCCAGCAGCCCCGGACAGGAGGCGGGGGGGGCCAACGTCCTGACTTTC. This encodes CASSPGQEAGGANVLTF.

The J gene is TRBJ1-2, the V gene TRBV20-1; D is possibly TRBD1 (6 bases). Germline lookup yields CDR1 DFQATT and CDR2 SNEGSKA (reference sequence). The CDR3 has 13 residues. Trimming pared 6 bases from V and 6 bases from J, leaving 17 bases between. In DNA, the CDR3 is TGCAGTGCCCCAGCCTGGGACACTCATGGCTACACCTTC. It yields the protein CSAPAWDTHGYTF.

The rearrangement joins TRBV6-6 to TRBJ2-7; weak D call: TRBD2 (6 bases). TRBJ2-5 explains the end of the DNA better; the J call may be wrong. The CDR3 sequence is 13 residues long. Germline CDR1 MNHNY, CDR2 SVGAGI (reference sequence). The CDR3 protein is CASSPPAGWTQYF. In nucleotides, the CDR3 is TGTGCCAGTAGTCCCCCCGCGGGGTGGACCCAGTACTTC.

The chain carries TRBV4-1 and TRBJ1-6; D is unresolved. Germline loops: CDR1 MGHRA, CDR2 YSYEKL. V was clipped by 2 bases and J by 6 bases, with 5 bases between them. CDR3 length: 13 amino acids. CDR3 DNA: TGCGCCAGCAGCCAAAGTATTAATTCACCCCTCCACTTT. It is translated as CASSQSINSPLHF.